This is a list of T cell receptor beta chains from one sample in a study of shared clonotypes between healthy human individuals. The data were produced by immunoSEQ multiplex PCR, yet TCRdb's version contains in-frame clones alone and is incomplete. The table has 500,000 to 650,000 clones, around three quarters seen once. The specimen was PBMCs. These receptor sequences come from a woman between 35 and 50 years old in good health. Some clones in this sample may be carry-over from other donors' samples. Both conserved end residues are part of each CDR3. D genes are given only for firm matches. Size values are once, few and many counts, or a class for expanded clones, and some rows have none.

TGCGCCAGCAGCTTATTTTCGGACGGGGAGCTGTTTTTT | CASSLFSDGELFF | - | TRBJ2-2 | - | TRBV5-1
TGTGCCATCAGTGAGTCCGGGGCAACTAATGAAAAACTGTTTTTT | CAISESGATNEKLFF | - | TRBJ1-4 | - | TRBV10-3
TGTGCCAGCAGCTTCTCCCGTTCTTATGGGGTTACGCAGTATTTT | CASSFSRSYGVTQYF | - | TRBJ2-3 | once | TRBV11-1
TGTGCCAGCTCTTGGGGAGTCGGGAGTAATTCACCCCTCCACTTT | CASSWGVGSNSPLHF | - | TRBJ1-6 | - | TRBV7-6
TGTGCCAGCAGCTCGGTTGAGCAGGGACTAGCGGGAGTCCTCACCGGGGAGCTGTTTTTT | CASSSVEQGLAGVLTGELFF | TRBD2 | TRBJ2-2 | - | TRBV5-8
TGTGCCAGCGGCCAAGGGTGGTCCCACACCGGGGAGCTGTTTTTT | CASGQGWSHTGELFF | - | TRBJ2-2 | - | TRBV6-6
TGTGCCAGCTCACCAAGTATGCAAAACTATGGCTACACCTTC | CASSPSMQNYGYTF | - | TRBJ1-2 | - | TRBV18
TGTGCCAGCTCACGGACAGGGGGTGAAAAACTGTTTTTT | CASSRTGGEKLFF | TRBD1 | TRBJ1-4 | - | TRBV18
TGTGCCAGTAGTAATGAGGTGACAGGGGGCAGAGGGAACACTGAAGCTTTCTTT | CASSNEVTGGRGNTEAFF | TRBD1 | TRBJ1-1 | - | TRBV19
TGTGCCAGCTCACCACGGGTAGCGGGAAGGGTTGAGACCCAGTACTTC | CASSPRVAGRVETQYF | TRBD2 | TRBJ2-5 | once | TRBV18
TGTGCCAGCACCTCCTCCGGGACTAGCGTTTACAATGAGCAGTTCTTC | CASTSSGTSVYNEQFF | TRBD2 | TRBJ2-1 | many | TRBV18
TGTGCCAGCAGCGGCGGGAGTGGGGAGACCCAGTACTTC | CASSGGSGETQYF | TRBD2 | TRBJ2-5 | - | TRBV7-3
TGTGCCAGTAGTCGAAGAGCGGGAGGACTATCCTACGAGCAGTACTTC | CASSRRAGGLSYEQYF | TRBD2 | TRBJ2-7 | many | TRBV19
TGCAGCGTTGTGAGTCCCGGGGATAACTATGGCTACACCTTC | CSVVSPGDNYGYTF | - | TRBJ1-2 | - | TRBV29-1
TGCGCCAGCAGCCCCCGGGACAGATTCCTGGGCTACACCTTC | CASSPRDRFLGYTF | TRBD1 | TRBJ1-2 | - | TRBV4-1
TGTGCCAGCAGAGGACCCTCTCGGGGCAATCAGCCCCAGCATTTT | CASRGPSRGNQPQHF | - | TRBJ1-5 | - | TRBV28
TGCGCCAGCAGCTTGGGCACAGGGAGCTCTGGAAACACCATATATTTT | CASSLGTGSSGNTIYF | - | TRBJ1-3 | - | TRBV5-1
TGCGCCAGCTCGCCTCCCTCCGTCTACGAGCAGTACTTC | CASSPPSVYEQYF | - | TRBJ2-7 | - | TRBV10-2
TGTGCCACCAGCAGCCTTCAAAGTTCACCCCTCCACTTT | CATSSLQSSPLHF | - | TRBJ1-6 | - | TRBV15
TGTGCCAGTAGTATAGATCCAAGCTACGAGCAGTACTTC | CASSIDPSYEQYF | - | TRBJ2-7 | - | TRBV19
TGTGCCAGCAGCTTAGACGTTGGGGTTTACAATGAGCAGTTCTTC | CASSLDVGVYNEQFF | - | TRBJ2-1 | - | TRBV11-3
TGTGCCAGCAGCCAAGCTAGCGGGAGTTACTACGAGCAGTACTTC | CASSQASGSYYEQYF | TRBD2 | TRBJ2-7 | once | TRBV11-2
TGCGCCAGCAAATTGGGGACCGATAACTATGGCTACACCTTC | CASKLGTDNYGYTF | - | TRBJ1-2 | - | TRBV5-1
TGTGCCAGCAGCCCCCCAGGCGGGTCAGCCTACAATGAGCAGTTCTTC | CASSPPGGSAYNEQFF | - | TRBJ2-1 | few | TRBV7-9
TGTGCCAGCAGCTTCACCGGGCCAGATACGCAGTATTTT | CASSFTGPDTQYF | - | TRBJ2-3 | - | TRBV11-1
TGCGCCAGCAGCCATCTCACCAGGGGAATGGCAGATACGCAGTATTTT | CASSHLTRGMADTQYF | - | TRBJ2-3 | - | TRBV4-1
TGTGCCAGCATCACCTTGAACACTGAAGCTTTCTTT | CASITLNTEAFF | - | TRBJ1-1 | - | TRBV5-4
TGTGCCAGCAGGGGACTAGCGGGAGGATACGAGCAGTACTTC | CASRGLAGGYEQYF | TRBD2 | TRBJ2-7 | - | TRBV2
TGTGCCAGCAGCTTAGCGGCGGGACCCGAGGCTTTCTTT | CASSLAAGPEAFF | - | TRBJ1-1 | - | TRBV7-8
TGCAGCGTTGTCCATAGCGGAGGTACCTACGAGCAGTACTTC | CSVVHSGGTYEQYF | - | TRBJ2-7 | few | TRBV29-1
TGCAGCGTTGGGGGACTGGGAGCAGAGACCCAGTACTTC | CSVGGLGAETQYF | - | TRBJ2-5 | - | TRBV29-1
TGTGCCAGCAGCGAGGGACTAGCCACAGATACGCAGTATTTT | CASSEGLATDTQYF | TRBD2 | TRBJ2-3 | - | TRBV9
TGCAGCGTTGGTTATAGCGGGAGGGGCGAGCAGTACTTC | CSVGYSGRGEQYF | TRBD2 | TRBJ2-7 | - | TRBV29-1
TGTGCCATCAGTCCCGTTCTAGCGGGGGTCACAGATACGCAGTATTTT | CAISPVLAGVTDTQYF | TRBD2 | TRBJ2-3 | - | TRBV10-3
TGTGCCAGCAGTTGGGAGGGACTAGCGGGATCCTACGAGCAGTACTTC | CASSWEGLAGSYEQYF | TRBD2 | TRBJ2-7 | - | TRBV6-8
TGTGCCAGCTCACCACCTGGAAACACCATATATTTT | CASSPPGNTIYF | - | TRBJ1-3 | - | TRBV18
TGTGCCAGCGGTAACCGATCTATCAGACAAGAAAAACTGTTTTTT | CASGNRSIRQEKLFF | - | TRBJ1-4 | - | TRBV27
TGTGCCAGCAGCTCAATCTCTAGCGGGAGGGCGCGGCAGTACTTC | CASSSISSGRARQYF | TRBD2 | TRBJ2-7 | - | TRBV11-1
TGTGCCAGCAGCTTAATGGGCGGGACCTACAATGAGCAGTTCTTC | CASSLMGGTYNEQFF | - | TRBJ2-1 | - | TRBV7-3
TGTGCCAGCAGCCCCTCGGGGGACCCGGAGACCCAGTACTTC | CASSPSGDPETQYF | - | TRBJ2-5 | - | TRBV11-2
TGTGCCAGCAGTACGGGACAGGAAGAGACCCAGTACTTC | CASSTGQEETQYF | TRBD1 | TRBJ2-5 | - | TRBV6-1
TGCGCCAGCAGCCAATTCTCCAACTCTGGGGCCAACGTCCTGACTTTC | CASSQFSNSGANVLTF | - | TRBJ2-6 | - | TRBV4-3
TGTGCCAGTAGTCTCGGGACACTACTCACCGGGGAGCTGTTTTTT | CASSLGTLLTGELFF | - | TRBJ2-2 | few | TRBV19
TGTGCCAGCAGCTTGGTCCGGGACGGGTACAATGAGCAGTTCTTC | CASSLVRDGYNEQFF | - | TRBJ2-1 | - | TRBV5-6
TGTGCCAGCAGCTCTCATCTCATCCAAGGTCGGATTACGCAGTATTTT | CASSSHLIQGRITQYF | - | TRBJ2-3 | once | TRBV7-9
TGTGCCAGTAGTATAGGGACAATGAGCAATCAGCCCCAGCATTTT | CASSIGTMSNQPQHF | - | TRBJ1-5 | many | TRBV19
TGTGCCACCAGCAGAGGCGCAGGGGGCCTAGAGACCCAGTACTTC | CATSRGAGGLETQYF | TRBD1 | TRBJ2-5 | - | TRBV15
TGTGCCAGCTCACCACCGAGCGTTGGCGATGAGCAGTTCTTC | CASSPPSVGDEQFF | - | TRBJ2-1 | - | TRBV18
TGCAGCGCCCCGGTTGACGGCGGGAACTATGGCTACACCTTC | CSAPVDGGNYGYTF | - | TRBJ1-2 | once | TRBV29-1
TGTGCCAGCTCGGATATGGGGGAAAAACTGTTTTTT | CASSDMGEKLFF | - | TRBJ1-4 | once | TRBV18
TGTGCCTGGAGTAGGGGACAGAGTGAGGAAAAACTGTTTTTT | CAWSRGQSEEKLFF | TRBD1 | TRBJ1-4 | - | TRBV30
TGTGCCAGCAGCCAGGACAGGGGAGGCGAGCAGTACTTC | CASSQDRGGEQYF | TRBD1 | TRBJ2-7 | - | TRBV7-8
TGCGCCAGCAGTACCCAGGGGGCACAGCCCCAGCATTTT | CASSTQGAQPQHF | TRBD1 | TRBJ1-5 | - | TRBV10-2
TGTGCCAGCAGCGTATATGGGGACTTGAACACTGAAGCTTTCTTT | CASSVYGDLNTEAFF | - | TRBJ1-1 | - | TRBV9
TGTGCCAGCTCACCGCTCCGTACAGGGGGCAATGAGCAGTTCTTC | CASSPLRTGGNEQFF | TRBD1 | TRBJ2-1 | - | TRBV18
TGTGCCAGCAGTGACCGGACAGGGAAGCAGCCCCAGCATTTT | CASSDRTGKQPQHF | TRBD1 | TRBJ1-5 | - | TRBV2
TGTGCCAGCAGCTCGTACAGGGGGCGTAGGGAAAAACTGTTTTTT | CASSSYRGRREKLFF | TRBD1 | TRBJ1-4 | few | TRBV7-8
TGCGCCAGCAGCTTGGCTACAGGGGGCGAGCAGTACTTC | CASSLATGGEQYF | TRBD1 | TRBJ2-7 | - | TRBV5-1
TGTGCCAGTAGTATAGGGAGAACGCAGTATTTT | CASSIGRTQYF | - | TRBJ2-3 | - | TRBV19